The 26 T cell receptor beta chains below all came from one sample that was sequenced in a study of T cells in Graves' hyperthyroidism and ophthalmopathy. RNA transcripts gave rise to amplified TCR beta CDR3 regions. The HTBI primer set was used in a first-round RT-PCR of the TCR CDR3. TCRdb reprocessed the multiplex PCR reads with MiXCR, giving one entry per CDR3 protein. The data hold 500,000 to 550,000 distinct CDR3 sequences, with just under 20% observed a single time. Sequencing input: blood. Receptor source: a man aged 35-49 years with Graves' ophthalmopathy.

This clonotype has more than one count but fewer than ten. CDR3 sequence reads: CASRYWADNSPLHF. CDR3 nucleotides: TGTGCCAGCAGATACTGGGCCGATAATTCACCCCTCCACTTT. The V gene is TRBV12-3 or TRBV12-4, the J gene TRBJ1-6; D is unresolved. V was trimmed by 6 bases and J by 5 bases, leaving 11 bases between them. This CDR3 is 14 amino acids long.

In this sample, this clonotype turned up many times. The chain carries TRBV2 and TRBJ2-5; no clear D. V was clipped by 2 bases and J by 0 bases, with 7 bases between them. This CDR3 comprises 14 residues. CDR1 SNHLY and CDR2 FYNNEI come from the germline V gene. The CDR3 DNA reads TGTGCCAGCAGTGAACGCAGATACCAAGAGACCCAGTACTTC. It yields the protein CASSERRYQETQYF.

The genes are TRBV9 and TRBJ1-2; 8 nucleotides line up with TRBD1. The germline V gene encodes CDR1 SGDLS and CDR2 YYNGEE. This CDR3 is 15 amino acids long. The J segment lost 5 bases and the V segment lost 0 bases, leaving 6 bases of the junction unmatched. The CDR3 reads CASSVDPGQGYGYTF. CDR3 sequence (DNA): TGTGCCAGCAGCGTAGACCCCGGACAGGGTTATGGCTACACCTTC.

V usage is TRBV30 and J usage is TRBJ1-5; D remains unclear. V lost 5 bases, J lost 4 bases, and 6 bases lay in between. The V gene's germline CDR1 is GTSNPN and CDR2 SVGIG (reference sequence). CDR3 length: 11 residues. This CDR3 is CAWGRNQPQHF. CDR3 sequence (DNA): TGTGCCTGGGGAAGAAATCAGCCCCAGCATTTT.

The rearrangement uses TRBV30 and TRBJ2-1, with 12 bases lining up with TRBD2. The CDR3 length is 13 residues. The germline gives CDR1 GTSNPN, CDR2 SVGIG (reference sequence). V lost 8 bases to trimming and J lost 9 bases; unmatched junction nucleotides: 8. The CDR3 sequence is CARTSGMSGEQFF. DNA for the CDR3: TGTGCCCGGACTAGCGGGATGTCGGGTGAGCAGTTCTTC. Drawing the rest from reference TRBV30 and TRBJ2-1, the complete variable domain is SQTIHQWPATLVQPVGSPLSLECTVEGTSNPNLYWYRQAAGRGLQLLFYSVGIGQISSEVPQNLSASRPQDRQFILSSKKLLLSDSGFYLCARTSGMSGEQFFGPGTRLTVL.

This clonotype was counted only a few times. This chain joins TRBV5-1 and TRBJ1-2; a possible D gene is TRBD1 (5 bases). The CDR3 is 15 residues long. The germline V gene encodes CDR1 SGHRS and CDR2 YFSETQ. The V end was cut by 6 bases, the J end by 2 bases, with 17 bases between. The CDR3 nucleotides read TGCGCCAGCATCCCTCTCCCGGGGCCGAACTATGGCTACACCTTC. Translation: CASIPLPGPNYGYTF.

The V and J genes are TRBV18 and TRBJ2-1; 13 nucleotides align to TRBD2. This CDR3 spans 16 amino acids. The trim removed 4 bases at V and 9 bases at J, leaving 9 bases unmatched. The germline V gene has CDR1 KGHSH and CDR2 LQKENI. The CDR3 DNA is TGTGCCAGCTCACGTCTAGGACTAGCGGGAGTCGGTGAGCAGTTCTTC. Protein: CASSRLGLAGVGEQFF.

This clonotype was detected ten times or more. The chain employs TRBV30 and TRBJ2-2; D gene uncertain. This CDR3 spans 14 amino acids. Germline V lookup: CDR1 GTSNPN, CDR2 SVGIG (reference sequence). Trimming stripped 0 bases from V and 3 bases from J, with 8 bases between. This CDR3 reads CAWSVLGYTGELFF. The CDR3 DNA reads as TGTGCCTGGAGTGTACTGGGGTACACCGGGGAGCTGTTTTTT. Together with reference TRBV30 and TRBJ2-2, the CDR3 gives the full variable domain: SQTIHQWPATLVQPVGSPLSLECTVEGTSNPNLYWYRQAAGRGLQLLFYSVGIGQISSEVPQNLSASRPQDRQFILSSKKLLLSDSGFYLCAWSVLGYTGELFFGEGSRLTVL.

This clonotype has ten or more counts. The rearrangement joins TRBV2 to TRBJ2-3; the match to TRBD2 covers 10 bases. The CDR3 has 14 residues. V gave up 8 bases and J gave up 3 bases; unmatched junction bases: 5. Looked up from germline, CDR1 is SNHLY and CDR2 is FYNNEI. The CDR3 here is CASGTSGTTDTQYF. Here the CDR3 DNA reads TGTGCCAGCGGAACTAGCGGGACTACAGATACGCAGTATTTT.

This clonotype showed up many times. The gene calls are TRBV30 and TRBJ1-2, with TRBD1 identical over 7 bases. J lost 8 bases, V lost 4 bases, and 4 bases had no gene match. The CDR3 length is 11 residues. Germline V CDR1 and CDR2: GTSNPN, SVGIG (reference sequence). In DNA, the CDR3 is TGTGCCTGGAAGGGGGCCGGGGGCTACACCTTC. Its translation is CAWKGAGGYTF.

This chain connects TRBV7-2 to TRBJ1-2, with 12 bases matching TRBD1. The CDR3 runs to 15 residues. The V segment lost 1 base and the J segment 8 bases; nucleotides outside the gene matches: 5. CDR1 and CDR2 (germline): SGHTA, FQGNSA. As DNA, the CDR3 is TGTGCCAGCAGCTTAGAGGGACAGGGGGCTGGAGGCTACACCTTC. Protein sequence: CASSLEGQGAGGYTF.

The chain joins TRBV6-1 to TRBJ1-6; no definite D call. The V end was cut by 6 bases, the J end by 7 bases, with 10 bases between. The CDR3 runs 13 residues. Germline-derived CDR1 and CDR2 are MNHNS and SASEGT. The CDR3 reads CASRQQMNSPLHF. In DNA form, the CDR3 reads TGTGCCAGCAGACAGCAGATGAATTCACCCCTCCACTTT.

Many counts were recorded for this clonotype. The V call is TRBV11-2, the J call TRBJ2-1; 7 positions match TRBD2. The CDR3 is 16 residues long. CDR1 and CDR2 (germline): SGHAT, FQNNGV. V lost 5 bases and J lost 9; bases outside the gene matches: 16. The CDR3: CASSPLAGVRSGEQFF. The DNA of the CDR3 is TGTGCCAGCAGCCCCTTGGCGGGGGTCCGGTCGGGTGAGCAGTTCTTC.

This clonotype occurred many times. The genes are TRBV3-1 and TRBJ2-5, with 7 bases lining up with TRBD2. Per the germline V gene, CDR1 is LGHDT and CDR2 is YNNKEL (reference sequence). The CDR3 runs 13 residues. This CDR3 reads CAGGAGGQETQYF. The CDR3 DNA sequence: TGTGCGGGAGGGGCCGGTGGCCAAGAGACCCAGTACTTC.

This clonotype was counted at least ten times. The V gene is TRBV7-2, the J gene TRBJ1-6, with D possibly TRBD1 on 5 matching bases. CDR1 is SGHTA and CDR2 is FQGNSA in the germline V gene. This CDR3 has 13 amino acids. Trimming removed 5 bases at V and 12 bases at J, with 14 bases between. The DNA of the CDR3 is TGTGCCAGCAGCCGGCAGGGCCAACAACCCCTCCACTTT. Translation: CASSRQGQQPLHF. The full variable domain, rest sourced from reference TRBV7-2 and TRBJ1-6, is GAGVSQSPSNKVTEKGKDVELRCDPISGHTALYWYRQSLGQGLEFLIYFQGNSAPDKSGLPSDRFSAERTGGSVSTLTIQRTQQEDSAVYLCASSRQGQQPLHFGNGTRLTVT.

This clonotype was counted at least ten times. This chain connects TRBV2 to TRBJ2-5, with TRBD2 matching over 12 bases. The CDR3 is 15 residues long. Per the germline V gene, CDR1 is SNHLY and CDR2 is FYNNEI. J gave up 5 bases and V 6 bases, and 7 bases lay outside the gene matches. The CDR3 DNA sequence: TGTGCCAGCAGCAAGACTAGCGGGGGCGTGGAGACCCAGTACTTC. Residues: CASSKTSGGVETQYF.

This clonotype appeared many times. V gene TRBV7-2 combines with J gene TRBJ2-3, with D unclear. Germline V CDR1 and CDR2: SGHTA, FQGNSA. V lost 1 base to trimming and J lost 2 bases, with 10 bases between them. The CDR3 extends over 15 amino acids. CDR3 residues: CASSLDFLSTDTQYF. The CDR3 DNA reads as TGTGCCAGCAGCTTAGATTTTCTGTCCACAGATACGCAGTATTTT.

This clonotype has a handful of counts. The chain is built from TRBV19 and TRBJ1-5; possible D gene TRBD1, 5 bases. Trimming cost V 6 bases and J 5 bases, with 17 bases left between them. This CDR3 has 15 residues. Germline CDR1 reads LNHDA; CDR2 reads SQIVND (reference sequence). The CDR3 region is CASSPSGAGYQPQHF. DNA for the CDR3: TGTGCCAGTAGCCCCAGCGGGGCAGGCTATCAGCCCCAGCATTTT.

This sequence joins TRBV5-1 and TRBJ1-2; D might be TRBD1 (5 bases). V was pared by 0 bases and J by 8 bases, with 11 bases between. Germline V gives CDR1 SGHRS, CDR2 YFSETQ. The CDR3 consists of 13 residues. The chain's CDR3 is CASSLEQGWGYTF. DNA for the CDR3: TGCGCCAGCAGCTTGGAGCAGGGTTGGGGCTACACCTTC. Supplemented by reference TRBV5-1 and TRBJ1-2, the full variable domain reads KAGVTQTPRYLIKTRGQQVTLSCSPISGHRSVSWYQQTPGQGLQFLFEYFSETQRNKGNFPGRFSGRQFSNSRSEMNVSTLELGDSALYLCASSLEQGWGYTFGSGTRLTVV.

Ten or more counts support this clonotype. The V and J genes are TRBV9 and TRBJ2-7; D remains ambiguous. Deletions cut 0 bases from V and 0 bases from J, with 4 bases between. Looked up from germline, CDR1 is SGDLS and CDR2 is YYNGEE. The CDR3 is 13 residues long. The CDR3 loop reads CASSVGPSYEQYF. The CDR3 DNA sequence: TGTGCCAGCAGCGTAGGACCCTCCTACGAGCAGTACTTC.

This clonotype turned up a few times. This chain joins TRBV30 and TRBJ1-3; D is unclear. Germline CDR1 and CDR2: GTSNPN and SVGIG (reference sequence). Trimming took off 4 bases at V and 13 bases at J, with 17 bases between the two ends. The CDR3 consists of 12 residues. In DNA form, the CDR3 reads TGTGCCTGGACGGTCCTTTCGGGCCCGATATATTTT. The encoded protein is CAWTVLSGPIYF.

This clonotype showed up many times. The V gene is TRBV2, the J gene TRBJ1-5, with D unresolved. This CDR3 is built from 12 residues. Trimming took off 6 bases at V and 0 bases at J, with 3 bases between the two ends. Germline V lookup: CDR1 SNHLY, CDR2 FYNNEI. The CDR3 spells CASRYSNQPQHF. In DNA form, the CDR3 reads TGTGCCAGCAGATATAGCAATCAGCCCCAGCATTTT.

This clonotype was seen more than once but under ten times. The chain uses TRBV12-3 or TRBV12-4 and TRBJ2-2; no firm D call. The CDR3 totals 18 residues. Trimming took 5 bases from V and 2 from J, leaving 21 bases between them. The CDR3 DNA follows: TGTGCCAGCAGTACCCCGGACCAGATCTTAGTAAACACCGGGGAGCTGTTTTTT. It specifies CASSTPDQILVNTGELFF.

This clonotype showed up just a few times. The chain recombines TRBV6-6 with TRBJ2-7, with 9 bases matching TRBD1. In germline, CDR1 is MNHNY, CDR2 SVGAGI (reference sequence). V shed 0 bases and J 5 bases; nucleotides not matched to a gene: 2. This CDR3 has 14 residues. This CDR3 is CASSYSWTGDEQYF. The CDR3 region has the DNA TGTGCCAGCAGTTACTCGTGGACAGGGGACGAGCAGTACTTC.

This clonotype appeared a few times. The chain carries TRBV6-1 and TRBJ1-2, with D perhaps matching TRBD1 (5 bases). This CDR3 is built from 13 residues. With 3 bases removed from V and 7 bases from J, the gap between germline ends came to 12 bases. Per germline, CDR1 MNHNS and CDR2 SASEGT. CDR3 bases: TGTGCCAGCAGTGATCCGCAGGGAGGTGGCTACACCTTC. Protein sequence: CASSDPQGGGYTF.

This clonotype was recorded at least ten times. The chain couples TRBV2 to TRBJ2-5; 8 nucleotides line up with TRBD2. The junction had 5 bases not matched to a gene; V was cut back by 6 bases and J by 2 bases. This CDR3 has 14 amino acids. Germline V gives CDR1 SNHLY, CDR2 FYNNEI. CDR3: CASSPLAAQETQYF. Written as DNA, the CDR3 is TGTGCCAGCAGCCCACTAGCGGCTCAAGAGACCCAGTACTTC.